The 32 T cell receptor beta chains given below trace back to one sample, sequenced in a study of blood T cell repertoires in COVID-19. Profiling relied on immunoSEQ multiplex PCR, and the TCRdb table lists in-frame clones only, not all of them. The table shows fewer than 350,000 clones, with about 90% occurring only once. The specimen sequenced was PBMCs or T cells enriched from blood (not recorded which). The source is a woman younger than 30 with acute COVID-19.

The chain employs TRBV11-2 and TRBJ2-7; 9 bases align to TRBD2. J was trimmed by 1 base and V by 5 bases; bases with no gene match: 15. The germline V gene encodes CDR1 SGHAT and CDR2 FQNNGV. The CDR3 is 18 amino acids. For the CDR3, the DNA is TGTGCCAGCAGCCCCCCAAACCCGCCTAGCGGGGAATCCTACGAGCAGTACTTC. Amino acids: CASSPPNPPSGESYEQYF.

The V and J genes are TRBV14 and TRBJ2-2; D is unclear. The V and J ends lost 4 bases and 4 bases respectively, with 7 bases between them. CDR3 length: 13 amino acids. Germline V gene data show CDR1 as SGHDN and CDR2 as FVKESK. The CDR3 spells CASSLQSTGELFF. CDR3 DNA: TGTGCCAGCAGCCTCCAGTCCACCGGGGAGCTGTTTTTT.

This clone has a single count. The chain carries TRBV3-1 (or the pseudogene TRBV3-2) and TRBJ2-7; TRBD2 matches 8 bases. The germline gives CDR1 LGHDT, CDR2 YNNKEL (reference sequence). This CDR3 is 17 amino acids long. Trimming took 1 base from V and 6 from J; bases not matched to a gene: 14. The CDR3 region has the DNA TGTGCCAGCAGCCAAGGCCTCGGCGGGAGGAGGAAGGGCGAGCAGTACTTC. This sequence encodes CASSQGLGGRRKGEQYF.

For the CDR3, the DNA is TGTGCCAGCAGTTTTCATGCGGGGAGCCAAGAGACCCAGTACTTC. It translates to CASSFHAGSQETQYF. The chain recombines TRBV28 with TRBJ2-5; maybe TRBD2 (6 bases). V lost 3 bases, J lost 1 base, and 12 bases lay in between. CDR3 length: 15 residues. CDR1 MDHEN and CDR2 SYDVKM come from the germline V gene.

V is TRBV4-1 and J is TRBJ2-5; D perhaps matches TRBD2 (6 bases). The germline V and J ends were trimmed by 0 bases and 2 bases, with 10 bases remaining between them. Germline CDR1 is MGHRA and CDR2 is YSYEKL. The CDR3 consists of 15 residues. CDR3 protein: CASSQDLGGQETQYF. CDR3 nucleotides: TGCGCCAGCAGCCAAGATTTGGGAGGACAAGAGACCCAGTACTTC.

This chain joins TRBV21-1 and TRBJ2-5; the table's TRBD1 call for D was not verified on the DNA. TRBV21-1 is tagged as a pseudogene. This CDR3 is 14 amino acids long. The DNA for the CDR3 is TGTGCCAGCAGCAAATCCGCAGGGCAAGAGACCCAGTACTTC. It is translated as CASSKSAGQETQYF.

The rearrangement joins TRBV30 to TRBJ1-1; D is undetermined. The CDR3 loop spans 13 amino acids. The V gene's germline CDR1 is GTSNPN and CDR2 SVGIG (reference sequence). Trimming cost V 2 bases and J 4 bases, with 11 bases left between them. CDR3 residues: CAWSLGLGTEAFF. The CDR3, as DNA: TGTGCCTGGAGTCTGGGCTTGGGCACTGAAGCTTTCTTT.

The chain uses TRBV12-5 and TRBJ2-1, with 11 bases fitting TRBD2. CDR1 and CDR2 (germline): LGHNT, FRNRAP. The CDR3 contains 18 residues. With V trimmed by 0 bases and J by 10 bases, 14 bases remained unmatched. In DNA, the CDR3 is TGTGCTAGTGGTTTGGTACTTGACGGGACTAGCGGAGTAAGAGAGCAGTTCTTC. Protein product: CASGLVLDGTSGVREQFF.

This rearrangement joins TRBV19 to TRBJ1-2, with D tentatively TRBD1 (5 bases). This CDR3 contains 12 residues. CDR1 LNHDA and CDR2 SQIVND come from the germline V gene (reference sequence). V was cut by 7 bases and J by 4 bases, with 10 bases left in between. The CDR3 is CASNDRSYGYTF. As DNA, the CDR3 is TGTGCCAGTAATGACAGATCCTATGGCTACACCTTC.

This CDR3 is CATSEPGVLETQYF. CDR3 in DNA: TGTGCCACCAGTGAGCCAGGGGTATTAGAGACCCAGTACTTC. J is TRBJ2-5 and V is TRBV24-1; possibly TRBD1 for D (6 bases). The V end lost 4 bases, the J end lost 4 bases, and 12 bases lay between the germline ends. Germline V gene sequence: CDR1 KGHDR, CDR2 SFDVKD. The CDR3 length is 14 residues.

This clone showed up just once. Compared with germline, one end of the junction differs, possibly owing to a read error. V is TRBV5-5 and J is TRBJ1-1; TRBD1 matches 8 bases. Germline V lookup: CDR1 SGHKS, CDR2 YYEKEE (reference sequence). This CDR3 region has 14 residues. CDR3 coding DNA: TGTGCCAGCAGCGCCCGGGACAGGAACTCTGAAGCTTTCTTT. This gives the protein CASSARDRNSEAFF.

This chain's CDR3 is CASSARQGSPYGYTF. The CDR3 region has the DNA TGTGCCAGCAGCGCAAGACAGGGATCACCCTATGGCTACACCTTC. This sequence joins TRBV9 and TRBJ1-2; TRBD1 matches 7 bases. Germline CDR1 and CDR2: SGDLS and YYNGEE. CDR3 length equals 15 residues. J was trimmed by 4 bases and V by 3 bases; bases with no gene match: 9.

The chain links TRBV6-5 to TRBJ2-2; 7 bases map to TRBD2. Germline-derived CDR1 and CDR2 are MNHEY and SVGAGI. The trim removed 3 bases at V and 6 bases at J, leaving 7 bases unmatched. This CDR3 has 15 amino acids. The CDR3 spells CASSYIREGSGELFF. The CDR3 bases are TGTGCCAGCAGTTATATAAGGGAGGGGTCCGGGGAGCTGTTTTTT.

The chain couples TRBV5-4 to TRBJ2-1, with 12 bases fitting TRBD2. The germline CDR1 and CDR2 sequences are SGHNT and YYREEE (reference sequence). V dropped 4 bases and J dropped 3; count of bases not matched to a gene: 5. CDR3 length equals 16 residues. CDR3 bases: TGTGCCAGCAGCAAAAAGACTAGCGGGAGCTACAATGAGCAGTTCTTC. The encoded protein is CASSKKTSGSYNEQFF.

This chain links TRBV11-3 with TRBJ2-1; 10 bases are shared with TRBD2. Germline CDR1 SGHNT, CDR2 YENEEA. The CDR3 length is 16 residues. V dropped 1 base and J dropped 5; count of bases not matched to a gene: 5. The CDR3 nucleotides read TGTGCCAGCAGCTTAGTCTCTAGCGGGAGTAACAATGAGCAGTTCTTC. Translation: CASSLVSSGSNNEQFF. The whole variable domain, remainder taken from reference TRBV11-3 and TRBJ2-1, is EAGVVQSPRYKIIEKKQPVAFWCNPISGHNTLYWYLQNLGQGPELLIRYENEEAVDDSQLPKDRFSAERLKGVDSTLKIQPAELGDSAVYLCASSLVSSGSNNEQFFGPGTRLTVL.

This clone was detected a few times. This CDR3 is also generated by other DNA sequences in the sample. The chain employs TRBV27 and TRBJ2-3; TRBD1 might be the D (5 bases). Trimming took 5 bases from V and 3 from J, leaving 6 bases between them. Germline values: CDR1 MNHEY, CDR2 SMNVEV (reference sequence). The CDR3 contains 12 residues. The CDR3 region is CASSRGTDTQYF. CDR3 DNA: TGTGCCAGCAGTAGGGGAACAGATACGCAGTATTTT.

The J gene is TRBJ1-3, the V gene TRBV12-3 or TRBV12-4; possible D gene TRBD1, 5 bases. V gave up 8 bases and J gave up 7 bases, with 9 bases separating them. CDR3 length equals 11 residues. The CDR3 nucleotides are TGTGCCAGCTTGGGGCGTAACACCATATATTTT. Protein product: CASLGRNTIYF.

The CDR3 is CASSLRGRDSYEQYF. In nucleotides, the CDR3 is TGTGCCAGCAGTTTAAGGGGGAGGGACTCCTACGAGCAGTACTTC. The gene calls are TRBV27 and TRBJ2-7, with D possibly being TRBD2 (7 bases). The CDR3 runs to 15 residues. Germline CDR1 and CDR2: MNHEY and SMNVEV (reference sequence). The V end lost 2 bases, the J end lost 0 bases, and 11 bases lay between the germline ends.

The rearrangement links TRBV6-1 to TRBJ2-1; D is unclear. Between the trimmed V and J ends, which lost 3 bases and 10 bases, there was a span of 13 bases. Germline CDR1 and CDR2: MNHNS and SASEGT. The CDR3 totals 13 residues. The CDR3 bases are TGTGCCAGCAGTGACCTAAACCATAACGAGCAGTTCTTC. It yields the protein CASSDLNHNEQFF.

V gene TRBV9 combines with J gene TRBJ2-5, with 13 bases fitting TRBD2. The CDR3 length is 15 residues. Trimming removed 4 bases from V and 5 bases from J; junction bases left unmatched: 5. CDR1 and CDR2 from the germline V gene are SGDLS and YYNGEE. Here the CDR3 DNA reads TGTGCCAGCAGCCGTGGACTAGCGGGAGCGGAGACCCAGTACTTC. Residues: CASSRGLAGAETQYF.

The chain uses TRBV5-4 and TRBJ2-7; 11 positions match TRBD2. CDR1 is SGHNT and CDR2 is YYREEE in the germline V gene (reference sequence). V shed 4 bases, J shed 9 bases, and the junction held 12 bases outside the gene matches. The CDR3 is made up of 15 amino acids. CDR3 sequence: CASSPWGLAGGVQYF. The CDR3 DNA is TGTGCCAGCAGCCCCTGGGGGCTAGCGGGAGGTGTGCAGTACTTC. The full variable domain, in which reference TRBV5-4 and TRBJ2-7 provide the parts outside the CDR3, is ETGVTQSPTHLIKTRGQQVTLRCSSQSGHNTVSWYQQALGQGPQFIFQYYREEENGRGNFPPRFSGLQFPNYSSELNVNALELDDSALYLCASSPWGLAGGVQYFGPGTRLTVT.

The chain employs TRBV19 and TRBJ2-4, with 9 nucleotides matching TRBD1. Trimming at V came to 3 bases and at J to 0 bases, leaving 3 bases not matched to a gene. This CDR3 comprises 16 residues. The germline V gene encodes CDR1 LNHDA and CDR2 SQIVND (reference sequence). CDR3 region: CASSIGTGSAKNIQYF. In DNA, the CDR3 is TGTGCCAGTAGTATTGGGACAGGGTCAGCCAAAAACATTCAGTACTTC.

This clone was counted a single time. The chain's CDR3 is CASSEAVGQGRSPLHF. The CDR3 DNA follows: TGTGCCAGCAGTGAAGCGGTGGGACAGGGCAGATCACCCCTCCACTTT. This chain links TRBV6-1 with TRBJ1-6; 9 bases are shared with TRBD1. Germline CDR1 and CDR2: MNHNS and SASEGT. The CDR3 runs to 16 residues. Unmatched junction bases numbered 7, after V lost 0 bases and J lost 10 bases.

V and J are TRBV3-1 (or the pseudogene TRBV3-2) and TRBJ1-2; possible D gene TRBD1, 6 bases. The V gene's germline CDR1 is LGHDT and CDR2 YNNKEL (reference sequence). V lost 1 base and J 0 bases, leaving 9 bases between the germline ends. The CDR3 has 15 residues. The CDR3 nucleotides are TGTGCCAGCAGCCAAGGACAGGACGCTAACTATGGCTACACCTTC. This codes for CASSQGQDANYGYTF.

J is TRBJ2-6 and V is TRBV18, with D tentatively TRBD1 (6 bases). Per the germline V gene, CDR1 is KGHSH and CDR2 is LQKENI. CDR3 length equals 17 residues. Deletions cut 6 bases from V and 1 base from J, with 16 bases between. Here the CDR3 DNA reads TGTGCCAGCTCCTCGGGTTTGGGGGCATCTGGGGCCAACGTCCTGACTTTC. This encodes CASSSGLGASGANVLTF.

The CDR3 DNA reads TGTGCCAGCAGTAACAGGGGTAGCTCCTACGAGCAGTACTTC. It translates to CASSNRGSSYEQYF. The chain is built from TRBV6-5 and TRBJ2-7, with 7 bases lining up with TRBD1. V shed 5 bases, J shed 0 bases, and the junction held 4 bases outside the gene matches. The CDR3 is 14 amino acids. Germline assignment: CDR1 MNHEY and CDR2 SVGAGI.

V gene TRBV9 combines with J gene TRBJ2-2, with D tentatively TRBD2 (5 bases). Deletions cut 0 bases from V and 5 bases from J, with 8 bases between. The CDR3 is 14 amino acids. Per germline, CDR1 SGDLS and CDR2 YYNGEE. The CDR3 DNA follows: TGTGCCAGCAGCGTAGATCGGGGAACCGGGGAGCTGTTTTTT. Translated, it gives CASSVDRGTGELFF.

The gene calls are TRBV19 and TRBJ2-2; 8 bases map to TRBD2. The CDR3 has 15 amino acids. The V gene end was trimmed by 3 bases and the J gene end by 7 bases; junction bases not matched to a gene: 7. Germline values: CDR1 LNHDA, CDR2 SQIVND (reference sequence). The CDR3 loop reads CASSILREDDGELFF. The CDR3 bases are TGTGCCAGTAGTATTTTGCGGGAGGACGACGGGGAGCTGTTTTTT.

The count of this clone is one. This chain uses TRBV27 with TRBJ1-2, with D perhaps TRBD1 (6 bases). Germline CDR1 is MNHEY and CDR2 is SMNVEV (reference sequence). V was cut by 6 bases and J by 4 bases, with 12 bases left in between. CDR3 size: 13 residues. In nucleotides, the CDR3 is TGTGCCAGCAGGTGGGGGCCTTTCTATGGCTACACCTTC. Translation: CASRWGPFYGYTF.

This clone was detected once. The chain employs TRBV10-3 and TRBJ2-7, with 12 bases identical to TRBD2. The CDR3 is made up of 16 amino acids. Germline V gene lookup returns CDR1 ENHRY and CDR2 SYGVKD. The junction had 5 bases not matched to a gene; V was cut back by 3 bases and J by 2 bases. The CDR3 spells CAISEQGLAGTYEQYF. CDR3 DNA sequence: TGTGCCATCAGTGAACAGGGACTAGCGGGTACCTACGAGCAGTACTTC.

The CDR3 region is CASSPGQGTDTQYF. CDR3 coding DNA: TGTGCCAGCAGCCCTGGACAGGGCACAGATACGCAGTATTTT. The chain links TRBV5-5 to TRBJ2-3; TRBD1 aligns across 7 bases. Germline V gives CDR1 SGHKS, CDR2 YYEKEE (reference sequence). The CDR3 is 14 residues long. Losses at the gene ends were 4 bases for V and 1 base for J; bases not matched to a gene: 3.

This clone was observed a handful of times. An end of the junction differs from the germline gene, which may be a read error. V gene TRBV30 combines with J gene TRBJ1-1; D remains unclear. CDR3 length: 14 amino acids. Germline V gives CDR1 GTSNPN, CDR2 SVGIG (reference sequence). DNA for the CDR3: TGTGCCCGGAGGGCGGGGAGGGTGAACACTGAAGCTTTCTTT. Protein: CARRAGRVNTEAFF.